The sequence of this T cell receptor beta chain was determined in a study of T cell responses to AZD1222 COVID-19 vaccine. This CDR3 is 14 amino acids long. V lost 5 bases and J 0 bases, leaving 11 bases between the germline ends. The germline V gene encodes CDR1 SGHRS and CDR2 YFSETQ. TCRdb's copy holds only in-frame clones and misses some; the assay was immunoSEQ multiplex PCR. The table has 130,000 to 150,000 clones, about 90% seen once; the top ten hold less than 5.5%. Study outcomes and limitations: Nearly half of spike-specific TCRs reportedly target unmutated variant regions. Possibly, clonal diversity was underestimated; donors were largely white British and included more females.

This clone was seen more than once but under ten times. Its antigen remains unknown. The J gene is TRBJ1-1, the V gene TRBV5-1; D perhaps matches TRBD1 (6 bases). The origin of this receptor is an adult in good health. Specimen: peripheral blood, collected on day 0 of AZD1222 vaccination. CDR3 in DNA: TGCGCCAGCAGATCCGGACAGATGAACACTGAAGCTTTCTTT. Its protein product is CASRSGQMNTEAFF.